The clone carrying this TCR beta chain was recorded a few times. The target antigen is unknown. Trimming stripped 6 bases from V and 4 bases from J, with 16 bases between. CDR1 is MNHEY and CDR2 is SVGAGI in the germline V gene. The CDR3 loop spans 15 amino acids. This entry is derived from a study of cytomegalovirus exposure and HLA in healthy donors. Whole-study context: An earlier analysis found around 100 million unique TCR beta sequences from about 190 million T cells.

Study-wide findings and caveats: Immune exposure information available was restricted to CMV serostatus. Reported results showed that the classifier diagnosed cytomegalovirus status with high specificity and sensitivity.

The study ran its PCR with 60 Vbeta and 13 Jbeta primers. Sequencing used immunoSEQ multiplex PCR; TCRdb keeps in-frame clones, though not all of them. The table shows fewer than 250,000 clones, with roughly 87% occurring only once. The TCR originated in a man aged 40-49 years in good health and CMV-seropositive. The specimen was PBMCs. The V and J genes are TRBV6-5 and TRBJ1-5; TRBD1 is a possible D gene (5 bases). CDR3 nucleotide sequence: TGTGCCAGCAGAGCCCTGACAGAAGGAAATCAGCCCCAGCATTTT. Its translation: CASRALTEGNQPQHF.